This T cell receptor beta chain was identified during a study of identical twins. J gave up 4 bases and V 5 bases, and 6 bases lay outside the gene matches. The CDR3 extends over 14 amino acids. From germline, CDR1 is LNHDA and CDR2 SQIVND (reference sequence). A single record per CDR3 protein comes from TCRdb applying MiXCR to the 5' RACE reads. The repertoire holds 1.5 million to 2 million distinct CDR3 sequences, more than 30% seen once, with under 0.35% in the top ten. The chain has TRBV19 and TRBJ1-2, with TRBD1 matching 8 bases. The receptor's source is a newborn girl in good health. The sample was cord blood. The CDR3 loop is CASSPTGQGYGYTF. The CDR3 nucleotides are TGTGCCAGTAGTCCCACCGGACAGGGCTATGGCTACACCTTC.